This T cell receptor (beta chain) emerged from a study of blood T cell repertoires in COVID-19. Study in general: Samples of COVID-19 (acute and convalescent) were obtained from the United States, Italy and Spain. Sources were T cells, B-cell-depleted T cells, or PBMCs; the material itself was cDNA or gDNA.

This CDR3 has 15 amino acids. CDR1 is MNHNS, CDR2 SASEGT, per germline. V lost 1 base and J lost 5, with 14 bases in between. Original analysis: Cell counts per sample came from amplifying reference gene primers. Sequenced by immunoSEQ multiplex PCR; TCRdb stores in-frame clones only, minus some. V, J and clone size are those of that table, while D and trimming were read from the DNA. The sample holds 70,000 to 95,000 clones, more than 90% seen once. The rearrangement uses TRBV6-1 and TRBJ1-2; a possible D gene is TRBD1 (5 bases). The specimen was peripheral blood. The sequence was collected from a human donor with active COVID-19. The donor label of this sample is uncertain. The CDR3 is CASSEGTGGGYGYTF. In nucleotides, the CDR3 is TGTGCCAGCAGTGAAGGAACCGGGGGGGGATATGGCTACACCTTC.